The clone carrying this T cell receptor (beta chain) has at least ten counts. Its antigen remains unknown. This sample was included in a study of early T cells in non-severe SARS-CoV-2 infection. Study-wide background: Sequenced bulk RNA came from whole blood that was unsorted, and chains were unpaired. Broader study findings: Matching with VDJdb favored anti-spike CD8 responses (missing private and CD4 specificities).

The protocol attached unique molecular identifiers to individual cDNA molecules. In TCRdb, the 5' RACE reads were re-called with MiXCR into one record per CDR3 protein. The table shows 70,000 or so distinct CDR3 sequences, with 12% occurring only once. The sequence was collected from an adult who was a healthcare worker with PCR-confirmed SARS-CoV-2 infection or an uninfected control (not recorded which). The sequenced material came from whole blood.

DNA for the CDR3: TGCAGTGCTAGCCGGACAGGAGAGTTCTTC. Residues: CSASRTGEFF. V gene TRBV20-1 combines with J gene TRBJ2-1, with 7 bases matching TRBD1. The CDR3 runs 10 residues. The germline V gene encodes CDR1 DFQATT and CDR2 SNEGSKA (reference sequence). The ends lost 3 bases at V and 14 bases at J; junction bases unmatched: 4.